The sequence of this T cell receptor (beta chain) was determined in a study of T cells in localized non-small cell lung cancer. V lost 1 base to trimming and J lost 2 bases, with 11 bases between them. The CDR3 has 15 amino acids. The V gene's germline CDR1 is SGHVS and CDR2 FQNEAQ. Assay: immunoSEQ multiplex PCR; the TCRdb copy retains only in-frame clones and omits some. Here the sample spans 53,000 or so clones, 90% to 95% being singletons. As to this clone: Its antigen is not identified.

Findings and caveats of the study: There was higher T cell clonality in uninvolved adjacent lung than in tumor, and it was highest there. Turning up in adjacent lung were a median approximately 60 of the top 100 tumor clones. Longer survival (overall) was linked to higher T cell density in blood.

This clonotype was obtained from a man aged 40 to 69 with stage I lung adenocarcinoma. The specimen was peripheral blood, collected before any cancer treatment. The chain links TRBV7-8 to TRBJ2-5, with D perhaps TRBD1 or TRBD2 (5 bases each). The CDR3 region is CASSLGRGAQETQYF. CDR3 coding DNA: TGTGCCAGCAGCTTAGGCCGGGGCGCTCAAGAGACCCAGTACTTC.